Listed here are 32 T cell receptor beta chains from one sample, sequenced in a study of T cell clonality in common variable immunodeficiency. Antigen specificity for these receptors is unknown. Notes on the study in general: Reportedly, TCR beta sequences from common variable immunodeficiency showed fewer deletions and N-nucleotide insertions.

Here immunoSEQ multiplex PCR was the method, and the copy in TCRdb shows in-frame clones only, minus some. The sample yields 25,000 to 35,000 clones, without any singletons. The sample consisted of peripheral blood mononuclear cells. The receptors come from a human donor with common variable immunodeficiency.

This clone was detected a few times. The CDR3 end falls 3 residues outside the read, so it is completed with the germline J gene. The gene calls are TRBV5-6 and TRBJ1-4, with a weak D call TRBD1 (5 bases). Trimming pared 3 bases from V and 6 bases from J, leaving 12 bases between. The CDR3 loop spans 14 amino acids. Germline values: CDR1 SGHDT, CDR2 YYEEEE. CDR3 protein: CASSYAGFYEKLFF. The CDR3 bases that were read are TGTGCCAGCAGCTATGCAGGGTTTTATGAAAAA.

This clone showed up many times. The read falls 3 residues short of the CDR3 end, and the missing part is taken from the germline J gene. The V and J genes are TRBV6-1 and TRBJ2-3, with D possibly being TRBD1 (5 bases). Germline V CDR1 and CDR2: MNHNS, SASEGT. The V end was cut by 0 bases, the J end by 4 bases, with 11 bases between. The CDR3 covers 15 residues. CDR3 in amino acids: CASSEARVQADTQYF. The DNA read from the CDR3 is TGTGCCAGCAGTGAAGCCAGGGTACAGGCAGATACG.

This clone has ten or more counts. The read falls 3 residues short of the CDR3 end, and the missing part is taken from the germline J gene. V and J are TRBV5-6 and TRBJ2-1; D might be TRBD2 (5 bases). CDR3 length equals 15 residues. Germline CDR1 reads SGHDT; CDR2 reads YYEEEE. V was shortened by 1 base and J by 4 bases, with 12 bases between the two germline ends. CDR3 DNA (partial): TGTGCCAGCAGCTTGCGGGGATCCGCTTACAATGAG. Encoded protein: CASSLRGSAYNE. The entire CDR3 protein reads CASSLRGSAYNEQFF.

On this clone: Read coverage stops 3 residues before the CDR3 terminus; the germline J gene supplies the remainder. The chain combines TRBV23-1 with TRBJ2-7, with 9 bases matching TRBD2. TRBV23-1 is assigned to the ORF class and has an uncertain function. Trimming removed 8 bases from V and 3 bases from J; junction bases left unmatched: 8. CDR3 length equals 14 residues. The CDR3 DNA, read in part, is TGCGCCAGCCTAGCGGGGCCCCCGATCTACGAG. This codes for CASLAGPPIYE. The CDR3, in full, reads CASLAGPPIYEQYF.

In its sample, this clone was seen a few times. Read data end 3 residues before the CDR3 end; the end is taken from the germline J gene. The chain joins TRBV6-2 or TRBV6-3 to TRBJ2-7; D is unclear. CDR1 and CDR2 (germline): MNHEY, SVGEGT. V was clipped by 6 bases and J by 3 bases, with 9 bases between them. The CDR3 runs to 12 residues. The CDR3 DNA, read in part, is TGTGCCAGCAGCACATACTACTACGAG. It is translated as CASSTYYYE. The full CDR3 sequence reads CASSTYYYEQYF.

This clone has ten or more counts. From the germline J gene comes the end of the CDR3, since the read stops 3 residues before it. The J gene is TRBJ2-3, the V gene TRBV19, with 7 bases matching TRBD2. The CDR3 spans 16 residues. Trimming at V came to 6 bases and at J to 4 bases, leaving 13 bases not matched to a gene. The germline CDR1 and CDR2 sequences are LNHDA and SQIVND (reference sequence). The CDR3 bases that were read are TGTGCCAGTAGCCTATACTTGCGGGAGCGCTCAGATACG. Protein: CASSLYLRERSDT. The whole CDR3 region reads CASSLYLRERSDTQYF.

This clone appeared many times. The CDR3 spells CSAPLDANYGYTF. Partial CDR3 DNA: TGCAGTGCCCCGCTAGACGCTAACTATGGC. V and J are TRBV20-1 and TRBJ1-2; D uncertain. The read ends 3 residues before the CDR3 terminus; that terminus is restored from the germline J gene. The germline gives CDR1 DFQATT, CDR2 SNEGSKA (reference sequence). V lost 6 bases, J lost 0 bases, and 11 bases lay in between. CDR3 length: 13 amino acids.

CDR3 residues: CASGLTGQGQETQYF. The covered CDR3 bases are TGTGCCAGCGGCCTGACAGGGCAAGGGCAAGAGACC. The chain combines TRBV2 with TRBJ2-5; TRBD1 aligns across 7 bases. Sequencing ends 3 residues short of the CDR3 end; the germline J gene provides the rest. The junction had 11 bases not matched to a gene; V was cut back by 8 bases and J by 2 bases. Germline loops: CDR1 SNHLY, CDR2 FYNNEI. The CDR3 is 15 residues long.

In this sample, this clone turned up many times. The sequence runs out 3 residues before the end of the CDR3; the remainder is reconstructed from the germline J gene. The chain joins TRBV6-2 or TRBV6-3 to TRBJ2-7, with D possibly TRBD2 on 6 matching bases. The CDR3 covers 17 residues. V lost 4 bases and J 3 bases, leaving 22 bases between the germline ends. Germline lookup yields CDR1 MNHEY and CDR2 SVGEGT. CDR3 amino acids: CASSFPPSAIDHYEQYF. CDR3 DNA, as far as it was read: TGTGCCAGCAGTTTCCCCCCTAGCGCTATAGACCACTACGAG.

This clone was counted between two and nine times. The CDR3 extends 3 residues past the end of the read, so its final part is completed from the germline J gene. J is TRBJ2-2 and V is TRBV6-1; no reliable D call. The CDR3 length is 13 residues. Germline lookup yields CDR1 MNHNS and CDR2 SASEGT. The V end lost 2 bases, the J end lost 5 bases, and 6 bases lay between the germline ends. The CDR3 spells CASSESGTGELFF. The covered CDR3 bases are TGTGCCAGCAGTGAATCCGGGACCGGGGAG.

This clone was seen ten or more times. The read is 3 residues too short to cover the CDR3 end, so that end is filled in from the germline J gene. The rearrangement joins TRBV20-1 to TRBJ2-7; a weak D match, TRBD1 (6 bases). Trimming left V 5 bases short and J 4 bases short, with 12 bases between. The CDR3 extends over 12 amino acids. From germline, CDR1 is DFQATT and CDR2 SNEGSKA (reference sequence). CDR3 DNA, as far as it was read: TGCAGTGCTCAGGGGACCAGGTACGAG. Its protein product is CSAQGTRYE. The entire CDR3 protein reads CSAQGTRYEQYF.

With regard to this clone: The read is 3 residues too short to cover the CDR3 end, so that end is filled in from the germline J gene. This sequence joins TRBV6-2 or TRBV6-3 and TRBJ1-5; 9 bases align to TRBD1. V shed 3 bases and J 5 bases; nucleotides not matched to a gene: 5. Germline CDR1 is MNHEY and CDR2 is SVGEGT. This CDR3 comprises 15 residues. CDR3 sequence: CASSYSGTGYQPQHF. The part of the CDR3 DNA that was read is TGTGCCAGCAGTTATTCTGGGACAGGGTATCAGCCC.

This clone has a count of ten or more. The CDR3 goes on 3 residues after the read ends, and that part is filled in from the germline J gene. This chain links TRBV19 with TRBJ2-3, with D perhaps matching TRBD1 (6 bases). In germline, CDR1 is LNHDA, CDR2 SQIVND (reference sequence). The CDR3 runs to 11 residues. V was cut by 7 bases and J by 7 bases, with 9 bases left in between. CDR3 bases read: TGTGCCAGTAAGGGGGATTATACG. This sequence encodes CASKGDYT. In full, the CDR3 is CASKGDYTQYF.

This clone has ten or more counts. The read is 3 residues too short to cover the CDR3 end, so that end is filled in from the germline J gene. This chain links TRBV28 with TRBJ1-5; D perhaps matches TRBD1 (5 bases). Trimming removed 5 bases from V and 4 bases from J, with 9 bases in between. CDR3 length: 13 amino acids. Germline lookup yields CDR1 MDHEN and CDR2 SYDVKM. CDR3 sequence reads: CASSPRVNQPQHF. The sequenced part of the CDR3 DNA is TGTGCCAGCAGTCCCAGGGTTAATCAGCCC. Complete variable domain (other parts from reference TRBV28 and TRBJ1-5): DVKVTQSSRYLVKRTGEKVFLECVQDMDHENMFWYRQDPGLGLRLIYFSYDVKMKEKGDIPEGYSVSREKKERFSLILESASTNQTSMYLCASSPRVNQPQHFGDGTRLSIL.

This clone has a count of ten or more. The sequenced fragment ends 3 residues before the CDR3 boundary, so the rest is inferred from the germline J gene. The chain recombines TRBV29-1 with TRBJ1-2; no clear D. Germline V lookup: CDR1 SQVTM, CDR2 ANQGSEA. The CDR3 is 13 residues long. V shed 4 bases and J shed 1 base, with 10 bases lying between them. CDR3 sequence: CSVVLPYNYGYTF. CDR3 bases read: TGCAGCGTTGTACTTCCTTATAACTATGGC.

This clone has ten or more counts. The DNA ends 3 residues before the CDR3 does, and the rest of the CDR3 is filled in from the germline J gene. The V gene is TRBV5-4, the J gene TRBJ2-5; TRBD1 is a possible D gene (6 bases). V lost 0 bases to trimming and J lost 4 bases, with 13 bases between them. Germline V gives CDR1 SGHNT, CDR2 YYREEE (reference sequence). The CDR3 consists of 15 residues. The CDR3 spells CASSLVPGATETQYF. CDR3 DNA, as far as it was read: TGTGCCAGCAGCTTGGTTCCAGGGGCAACAGAGACC.

This clone was found many times. The CDR3 end falls 3 residues outside the read, so it is completed with the germline J gene. The chain employs TRBV16 and TRBJ1-4, with D perhaps matching TRBD1 (6 bases). Trimming stripped 1 base from V and 10 bases from J, with 13 bases between. CDR1 and CDR2 from the germline V gene are KGHSY and FQNENV. This CDR3 comprises 14 residues. The CDR3 loop reads CASSQLRNRAKLFF. CDR3 DNA (partial): TGTGCCAGCAGCCAATTAAGGAACAGGGCAAAA.

Ten or more counts support this clone. The read gets to within 3 residues of the CDR3 end, and the germline J gene fills in the rest. The chain recombines TRBV2 with TRBJ2-2, with D possibly TRBD2 on 5 matching bases. Germline CDR1 SNHLY, CDR2 FYNNEI. This CDR3 is 15 amino acids long. V lost 4 bases and J 9 bases, leaving 18 bases between the germline ends. The CDR3 loop reads CASSGVAGSARELFF. CDR3 DNA (partial): TGTGCCAGCAGTGGGGTGGCGGGTTCCGCCCGGGAG.

This clone occurred many times. The read falls 3 residues short of the CDR3 end, and the missing part is taken from the germline J gene. V and J are TRBV29-1 and TRBJ2-3, with D possibly TRBD2 on 6 matching bases. CDR1 and CDR2 (germline): SQVTM, ANQGSEA. The V end was cut by 6 bases, the J end by 8 bases, with 18 bases between. This CDR3 has 13 residues. CDR3 DNA (partial): TGCAGCGTGCCTCGTCACGTTAGCGGTACG. It yields the protein CSVPRHVSGT. The full-length CDR3 reads as CSVPRHVSGTQYF.

With regard to this clone: The CDR3 goes on 3 residues after the read ends, and that part is filled in from the germline J gene. The chain recombines TRBV19 with TRBJ1-5; D might be TRBD1 (5 bases). Trimming pared 3 bases from V and 6 bases from J, leaving 9 bases between. Per the germline V gene, CDR1 is LNHDA and CDR2 is SQIVND (reference sequence). The CDR3 length is 13 residues. CDR3 region: CASSMGGGQPQHF. The DNA read from the CDR3 is TGTGCCAGTAGTATGGGGGGGGGTCAGCCC.

This clone has at least ten counts. The read comes to an end 3 residues before the CDR3 does, leaving the germline J gene to fill in the end. This sequence joins TRBV30 and TRBJ1-1, with TRBD1 as a possible D gene (5 bases). The CDR3 has 14 residues. CDR1 is GTSNPN, CDR2 SVGIG, per germline (reference sequence). V was trimmed by 0 bases and J by 5 bases, leaving 13 bases between them. CDR3 DNA (partial): TGTGCCTGGAGTGTCGGGCAGGGAGGTACTGAA. Its translation: CAWSVGQGGTE. The CDR3 as a whole reads CAWSVGQGGTEAFF.

On this clone itself: From the germline J gene comes the end of the CDR3, since the read stops 3 residues before it. The chain employs TRBV29-1 and TRBJ1-2; D possibly corresponds to TRBD1 (6 bases). Germline assignment: CDR1 SQVTM and CDR2 ANQGSEA. The V end was cut by 4 bases, the J end by 3 bases, with 9 bases between. The CDR3 is 12 residues long. CDR3: CSVGGPDYGYTF. The sequenced part of the CDR3 DNA is TGCAGCGTTGGGGGGCCCGACTATGGC.

This clone was detected ten times or more. The missing CDR3 end, 3 residues past where the read stops, is filled in from the germline J gene. V is TRBV7-2 and J is TRBJ1-4, with D possibly being TRBD1 (6 bases). The CDR3 is 15 residues long. Per the germline V gene, CDR1 is SGHTA and CDR2 is FQGNSA. CDR3 region: CASSLGGMTGQKLFF. The CDR3 DNA, read in part, is TGTGCCAGCAGCTTAGGGGGTATGACAGGTCAGAAA.

This clone came up many times. Sequencing ends 3 residues short of the CDR3 end; the germline J gene provides the rest. This sequence joins TRBV11-2 and TRBJ2-4; D ambiguous. Germline CDR1 is SGHAT and CDR2 is FQNNGV. V was shortened by 3 bases and J by 0 bases, with 9 bases between the two germline ends. The CDR3 runs 15 residues. The sequenced part of the CDR3 DNA is TGTGCCAGCAGCTTGGTTGCTATAGCCAAAAACATT. Its protein product is CASSLVAIAKNI. The CDR3 as a whole reads CASSLVAIAKNIQYF.

Judged by abundance, this clone is medium-sized. The sequence runs out 3 residues before the end of the CDR3; the remainder is reconstructed from the germline J gene. V usage is TRBV30 and J usage is TRBJ2-2; D might be TRBD1 (6 bases). With 1 base removed from V and 5 bases from J, the gap between germline ends came to 11 bases. CDR1 is GTSNPN and CDR2 is SVGIG in the germline V gene (reference sequence). This CDR3 comprises 14 residues. The part of the CDR3 DNA that was read is TGTGCCTGGAGTGCATTTAGGGGGACCGGGGAG. Its translation is CAWSAFRGTGE. Given in full, the CDR3 is CAWSAFRGTGELFF.

This clone was found many times. The CDR3 reads CASSGDSRVNEQFF. The covered CDR3 bases are TGTGCCAGCAGTGGGGACAGTAGAGTCAATGAG. This sequence joins TRBV2 and TRBJ2-1; the match to TRBD1 covers 7 bases. The read terminates 3 residues ahead of where the CDR3 ends, so the germline J gene completes it. The CDR3 totals 14 residues. The V segment lost 4 bases and the J segment 6 bases; nucleotides outside the gene matches: 6. Germline CDR1 and CDR2: SNHLY and FYNNEI.

This clone was counted at least ten times. The sequenced fragment ends 3 residues before the CDR3 boundary, so the rest is inferred from the germline J gene. The chain joins TRBV19 to TRBJ1-1, with 10 nucleotides matching TRBD1. CDR1 is LNHDA, CDR2 SQIVND, per germline (reference sequence). This CDR3 spans 16 amino acids. The V gene end was trimmed by 6 bases and the J gene end by 3 bases; junction bases not matched to a gene: 10. Here the CDR3 reads CASRLTKGQGYTEAFF. CDR3 DNA (partial): TGTGCCAGTAGACTAACTAAGGGACAGGGGTACACTGAA.

This clone was counted at least ten times. The CDR3 is cut off 3 residues early in the read; its end comes from the germline J gene. The chain recombines TRBV6-1 with TRBJ1-3; D gene ambiguous. Trimming stripped 2 bases from V and 0 bases from J, with 8 bases between. Germline loops: CDR1 MNHNS, CDR2 SASEGT. This CDR3 has 15 amino acids. The CDR3 bases that were read are TGTGCCAGCAGTGAAAACGCGGCCTCTGGAAACACC. This translates into CASSENAASGNT. The entire CDR3 reads CASSENAASGNTIYF.

With regard to this clone: The CDR3 end is not reached by the read, which stops 3 residues before it; the germline J gene fills it in. This rearrangement joins TRBV19 to TRBJ2-6; a possible D gene is TRBD1 (5 bases). V was shortened by 3 bases and J by 0 bases, with 9 bases between the two germline ends. The CDR3 runs 16 residues. Germline V gives CDR1 LNHDA, CDR2 SQIVND (reference sequence). The CDR3 reads CASSIFRASGANVLTF. The CDR3 bases that were read are TGTGCCAGTAGTATTTTCAGGGCCTCTGGGGCCAACGTC. The full variable domain, with the rest looked up from reference TRBV19 and TRBJ2-6, is DGGITQSPKYLFRKEGQNVTLSCEQNLNHDAMYWYRQDPGQGLRLIYYSQIVNDFQKGDIAEGYSVSREKKESFPLTVTSAQKNPTAFYLCASSIFRASGANVLTFGAGSRLTVL.

This clone was recorded a few times. With the read ending 3 residues before the CDR3 end, the germline J gene is used to fill in that end. The J gene is TRBJ1-2, the V gene TRBV7-9, with 9 bases fitting TRBD1. This CDR3 spans 14 amino acids. Trimming at V came to 5 bases and at J to 5 bases, leaving 6 bases not matched to a gene. Germline-derived CDR1 and CDR2 are SEHNR and FQNEAQ (reference sequence). CDR3 sequence: CASSPRQGGYGYTF. CDR3 bases read: TGTGCCAGCAGCCCACGACAGGGGGGGTATGGC.

With respect to this clone: The sequence runs out 3 residues before the end of the CDR3; the remainder is reconstructed from the germline J gene. This chain connects TRBV29-1 to TRBJ2-1, with D possibly TRBD1 on 5 matching bases. This CDR3 region has 15 residues. Trimming cost V 4 bases and J 2 bases, with 15 bases left between them. Germline CDR1 and CDR2: SQVTM and ANQGSEA. The part of the CDR3 DNA that was read is TGCAGCGTTGGGGCCCGGACACCGGCCTACAATGAG. Encoded protein: CSVGARTPAYNE. The whole CDR3 protein reads CSVGARTPAYNEQFF.

This clone has a handful of counts. The sequenced fragment ends 3 residues before the CDR3 boundary, so the rest is inferred from the germline J gene. This sequence joins TRBV11-3 and TRBJ2-7; 10 bases fit TRBD1. Trimming took 1 base from V and 3 from J; bases not matched to a gene: 0. Germline values: CDR1 SGHNT, CDR2 YENEEA. The CDR3 totals 14 residues. CDR3: CASSLGTGGYEQYF. The DNA read from the CDR3 is TGTGCCAGCAGCTTAGGGACAGGGGGCTACGAG.